This TCR beta chain was identified during a study of T cells in Graves' hyperthyroidism and ophthalmopathy. Study in general: Peripheral blood was obtained at initial diagnosis, preceding any treatment. Study-wide results and caveats: Within blood appeared most thyroid clonotypes that had expanded above 0.001. In the analysis, a 13 V-J model separated ophthalmopathy from stable hyperthyroidism.

TCR beta CDR3 sequences were amplified from RNA transcripts. The HTBI primer set served for first-round RT-PCR of the TCR CDR3. TCRdb used MiXCR to reprocess the multiplex PCR reads, holding one entry per CDR3 protein. The table shows about 500,000 distinct CDR3 sequences, with around 16% occurring only once. On this clonotype itself: What it recognizes is unknown.

Germline assignment: CDR1 KGHDR and CDR2 SFDVKD. V dropped 4 bases and J dropped 9 bases, with 18 bases sitting between them. The CDR3 length is 15 residues. Individuals with ophthalmopathy presented a Clinical Activity Score of at least 3, a NOSPECS grade of at least 4 and a duration under 3 months. The specimen was blood. This TCR was sampled from a woman in her 30s with Graves' ophthalmopathy. The chain joins TRBV24-1 to TRBJ2-1; unclear D gene. The CDR3 DNA follows: TGTGCCACCAGTGACCGGGTGGGAAGGGAAGGTGAGCAGTTCTTC. It encodes CATSDRVGREGEQFF.